The 9 T cell receptor beta chains below all came from one sample that was sequenced in a study of blood T cell repertoires in COVID-19. The repertoire was sequenced with immunoSEQ multiplex PCR; TCRdb's copy has only in-frame clones and lacks some. The data contain 150,000 to 200,000 clones, 70% to 85% of them seen just once; the ten biggest clones take up roughly 9.2%. Sequencing was done on a sample of peripheral blood. The receptors were gathered from a woman aged 80 or over with acute or convalescent COVID-19.

The chain combines TRBV7-9 with TRBJ2-5; 10 bases line up with TRBD2. V lost 2 bases, J lost 4 bases, and 13 bases stayed unmatched. Germline V CDR1 and CDR2: SEHNR, FQNEAQ (reference sequence). CDR3 length: 18 residues. This CDR3 reads CASSLSLVDSGGRETQYF. DNA for the CDR3: TGTGCCAGCAGCTTATCTTTGGTGGATAGCGGGGGGAGAGAGACCCAGTACTTC.

V is TRBV19 and J is TRBJ2-3; D might be TRBD2 (6 bases). Germline V CDR1 and CDR2: LNHDA, SQIVND (reference sequence). Trimming removed 6 bases from V and 6 bases from J, with 13 bases in between. The CDR3 spans 13 residues. The DNA for the CDR3 is TGTGCCAGTAGCCACGGACTACCCGATACGCAGTATTTT. Protein product: CASSHGLPDTQYF. The full variable domain, completed using reference TRBV19 and TRBJ2-3, is DGGITQSPKYLFRKEGQNVTLSCEQNLNHDAMYWYRQDPGQGLRLIYYSQIVNDFQKGDIAEGYSVSREKKESFPLTVTSAQKNPTAFYLCASSHGLPDTQYFGPGTRLTVL.

This chain connects TRBV4-1 to TRBJ1-1, with D uncertain. CDR3 length: 16 residues. Germline V gives CDR1 MGHRA, CDR2 YSYEKL. With 0 bases removed from V and 4 bases from J, the gap between germline ends came to 15 bases. The CDR3 coding sequence is TGCGCCAGCAGCCAAGAGCGGGCCCTCCGGAGCACTGAAGCTTTCTTT. It encodes CASSQERALRSTEAFF.

This clone has just a few counts. V and J are TRBV10-2 and TRBJ2-7; 9 bases line up with TRBD2. From germline, CDR1 is WSHSY and CDR2 SAAADI. V gave up 7 bases and J gave up 4 bases; unmatched junction bases: 11. CDR3 length: 15 amino acids. The CDR3 protein is CASTEVAGGPYEQYF. CDR3 bases: TGCGCCAGCACCGAGGTGGCGGGGGGGCCGTACGAGCAGTACTTC.

CDR3 in DNA: TGTGCCAGCAGCGTAGAAGGGGGCTCCTACGAGCAGTACTTC. This codes for CASSVEGGSYEQYF. The chain joins TRBV9 to TRBJ2-7; D perhaps matches TRBD1 (6 bases). V was cut by 0 bases and J by 0 bases, with 7 bases left in between. The length of the CDR3 is 14 residues. The germline gives CDR1 SGDLS, CDR2 YYNGEE.

This chain links TRBV4-3 with TRBJ2-7; tentative D call: TRBD2 (6 bases). V was shortened by 1 base and J by 3 bases, with 10 bases between the two germline ends. CDR1 and CDR2 (germline): LGHNA, YSLEER. There are 14 residues in the CDR3. The CDR3 is CASSQGRGSYEQYF. The DNA for the CDR3 is TGCGCCAGCAGCCAAGGGCGGGGTAGCTACGAGCAGTACTTC.

This rearrangement joins TRBV2 to TRBJ2-3, with 11 bases aligning to TRBD1. CDR3 length equals 15 residues. The J segment lost 5 bases and the V segment lost 3 bases, leaving 4 bases of the junction unmatched. Germline-derived CDR1 and CDR2 are SNHLY and FYNNEI. DNA of the CDR3: TGTGCCAGCAGTGAGCGGACAGGGGGCAGAGATACGCAGTATTTT. Protein sequence: CASSERTGGRDTQYF.

The chain employs TRBV20-1 and TRBJ2-1; D possibly corresponds to TRBD2 (6 bases). This CDR3 is built from 11 residues. Trimming took off 3 bases at V and 9 bases at J, with 9 bases between the two ends. Germline CDR1 is DFQATT and CDR2 is SNEGSKA (reference sequence). This CDR3 is CSASQGGEQFF. The CDR3 coding sequence is TGCAGTGCTAGTCAGGGAGGTGAGCAGTTCTTC.

The rearrangement links TRBV6-1 to TRBJ2-7; 7 bases fit TRBD1. The CDR3 is 15 residues long. Germline loops: CDR1 MNHNS, CDR2 SASEGT. J lost 4 bases, V lost 3 bases, and 9 bases had no gene match. CDR3 sequence reads: CASSEVSRGSYEQYF. The CDR3 coding sequence is TGTGCCAGCAGTGAGGTTAGCAGGGGGAGTTACGAGCAGTACTTC.